One sample yielded the 2 T cell receptor beta chains listed below, sequenced in a study of blood T cell repertoires in COVID-19 (TCRdb year 2020). The library was produced with the immunoSEQ multiplex PCR assay. In its TCRdb copy, this immuneACCESS table keeps in-frame sequences only and misses some clones. Where compared with another copy, unresolved V genes explain less than half of these, and the others have no known cause. The table for this sample lists approximately 200,000 clones; 75% to 90% of them were counted only once. Roughly 11% of the sample is in the top ten clones. What was sequenced was peripheral blood. These receptors were obtained from a human donor with active or convalescent COVID-19. The donor label of this sample is uncertain.

V is TRBV5-1 and J is TRBJ2-7; possible D gene TRBD2, 6 bases. Germline V gene data show CDR1 as SGHRS and CDR2 as YFSETQ. Deletions cut 0 bases from V and 2 bases from J, with 15 bases between. The CDR3 consists of 16 residues. The chain's CDR3 is CASSLEGAGPPYEQYF. The CDR3 DNA reads TGCGCCAGCAGCTTGGAAGGTGCGGGACCCCCCTACGAGCAGTACTTC.

The J gene is TRBJ1-6, the V gene TRBV6-5; no firm D call. Trimming took off 6 bases at V and 9 bases at J, with 9 bases between the two ends. Germline CDR1 reads MNHEY; CDR2 reads SVGAGI. This CDR3 is built from 12 residues. The CDR3 DNA is TGTGCCAGCAGCGACTCTGTTTCACCCCTCCACTTT. It translates to CASSDSVSPLHF.